These 10 T cell receptor beta chains came from one sample sequenced in a study of blood T cell repertoires in COVID-19. Method: immunoSEQ multiplex PCR; TCRdb's copy keeps in-frame clones and lacks some. The data hold hundreds of thousands of clones, with just over 85% observed a single time. The sample was peripheral blood. These receptors were taken from a woman in her thirties with active or convalescent COVID-19.

CDR3 bases: TGTGCCAGTAGTACCGTCTTCGGGAATGAGCAGTTCTTC. It codes for CASSTVFGNEQFF. The V call is TRBV19, the J call TRBJ2-1; D call uncertain. V lost 4 bases and J 7 bases, leaving 11 bases between the germline ends. The germline gives CDR1 LNHDA, CDR2 SQIVND (reference sequence). The CDR3 sequence is 13 residues long.

V is TRBV19 and J is TRBJ2-5; D unresolved. V was shortened by 3 bases and J by 3 bases, with 8 bases between the two germline ends. There are 13 residues in the CDR3. Germline lookup yields CDR1 LNHDA and CDR2 SQIVND (reference sequence). Here the CDR3 DNA reads TGTGCCAGTAGTATGGCAGACAAAGAGACCCAGTACTTC. This gives the protein CASSMADKETQYF. Using reference TRBV19 and TRBJ2-5 for the parts outside the CDR3, the full variable domain is DGGITQSPKYLFRKEGQNVTLSCEQNLNHDAMYWYRQDPGQGLRLIYYSQIVNDFQKGDIAEGYSVSREKKESFPLTVTSAQKNPTAFYLCASSMADKETQYFGPGTRLLVL.

This chain links TRBV19 with TRBJ1-2; D is perhaps TRBD1 (6 bases). The V end was cut by 10 bases, the J end by 4 bases, with 16 bases between. Germline CDR1 and CDR2: LNHDA and SQIVND (reference sequence). This CDR3 spans 13 amino acids. In DNA form, the CDR3 reads TGTGCCACACAGGGTTTTAAGGTCTATGGCTACACCTTC. Protein sequence: CATQGFKVYGYTF.

The gene calls are TRBV7-6 and TRBJ1-1; TRBD1 is a possible D gene (5 bases). V was cut by 4 bases and J by 4 bases, with 16 bases left in between. The germline CDR1 and CDR2 sequences are SGHVS and FNYEAQ. The CDR3 contains 15 residues. The chain's CDR3 is CASSYPPGGGTEAFF. For the CDR3, the DNA is TGTGCCAGCAGCTACCCTCCGGGGGGGGGCACTGAAGCTTTCTTT.

The rearrangement joins TRBV18 to TRBJ1-2; 7 bases align to TRBD1. Germline V gene data show CDR1 as KGHSH and CDR2 as LQKENI. The CDR3 spans 14 residues. Losses at the gene ends were 0 bases for V and 5 bases for J; bases not matched to a gene: 3. The CDR3 bases are TGTGCCAGCTCACCACCGGGACAGATATATGGCTACACCTTC. This codes for CASSPPGQIYGYTF.

This chain uses TRBV27 with TRBJ2-3; 8 bases match TRBD1. This CDR3 region has 15 residues. Unmatched junction bases numbered 7, after V lost 5 bases and J lost 3 bases. The germline V gene encodes CDR1 MNHEY and CDR2 SMNVEV (reference sequence). The CDR3 loop reads CASSLDRVGTDTQYF. In nucleotides, the CDR3 is TGTGCCAGCAGTCTGGACAGGGTGGGGACAGATACGCAGTATTTT.

CDR3 bases: TGTGCCAGCAGCTTGAGCCAGGGTGGTGAAAAACTGTTTTTT. This codes for CASSLSQGGEKLFF. J is TRBJ1-4 and V is TRBV7-6, with a weak D call TRBD1 (5 bases). Germline V gives CDR1 SGHVS, CDR2 FNYEAQ. Trimming left V 3 bases short and J 7 bases short, with 12 bases between. This CDR3 is 14 amino acids long.

The CDR3 nucleotides read TGTGCCAGCAGTCTCCGGGACAGACAAGAGACCCAGTACTTC. Translation: CASSLRDRQETQYF. The J gene is TRBJ2-5, the V gene TRBV27, with 7 bases lining up with TRBD1. The germline V gene encodes CDR1 MNHEY and CDR2 SMNVEV (reference sequence). Germline trimming cut 5 bases from V and 2 bases from J; bases unmatched to any gene: 5. The CDR3 loop spans 14 amino acids.

This clone came up a few times. Other DNA sequences within the sample encode an identical CDR3. The rearrangement uses TRBV6-1 and TRBJ2-7; 8 nucleotides agree with TRBD1. CDR3 length: 14 amino acids. V was pared by 3 bases and J by 1 base, with 2 bases of the junction left unmatched. Germline CDR1 is MNHNS and CDR2 is SASEGT. CDR3 in amino acids: CASSEDRDSYEQYF. DNA of the CDR3: TGTGCCAGCAGTGAGGACAGGGATTCCTACGAGCAGTACTTC.

V gene TRBV27 combines with J gene TRBJ2-2; a possible D gene is TRBD1 (6 bases). CDR3 length: 16 amino acids. The V and J ends lost 3 bases and 1 base respectively, with 12 bases between them. CDR1 is MNHEY, CDR2 SMNVEV, per germline (reference sequence). Written as DNA, the CDR3 is TGTGCCAGCAGTTTGACCACAGGGTTGAACACCGGGGAGCTGTTTTTT. It is translated as CASSLTTGLNTGELFF.